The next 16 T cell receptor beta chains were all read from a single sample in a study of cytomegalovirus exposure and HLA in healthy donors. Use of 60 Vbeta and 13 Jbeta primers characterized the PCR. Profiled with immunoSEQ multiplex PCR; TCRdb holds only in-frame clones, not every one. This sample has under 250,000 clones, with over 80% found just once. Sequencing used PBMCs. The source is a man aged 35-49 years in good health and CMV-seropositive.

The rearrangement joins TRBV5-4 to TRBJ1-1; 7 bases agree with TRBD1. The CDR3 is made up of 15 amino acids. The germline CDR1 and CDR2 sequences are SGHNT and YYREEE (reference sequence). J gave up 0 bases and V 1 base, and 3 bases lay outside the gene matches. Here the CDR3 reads CASSLTGALNTEAFF. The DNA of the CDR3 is TGTGCCAGCAGCTTGACAGGGGCCCTGAACACTGAAGCTTTCTTT. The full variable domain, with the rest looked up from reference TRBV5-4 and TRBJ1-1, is ETGVTQSPTHLIKTRGQQVTLRCSSQSGHNTVSWYQQALGQGPQFIFQYYREEENGRGNFPPRFSGLQFPNYSSELNVNALELDDSALYLCASSLTGALNTEAFFGQGTRLTVV.

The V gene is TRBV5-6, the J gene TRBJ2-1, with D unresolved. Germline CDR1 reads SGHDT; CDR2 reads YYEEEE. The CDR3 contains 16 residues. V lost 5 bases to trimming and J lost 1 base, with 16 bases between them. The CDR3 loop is CASSLAIQSSYNEQFF. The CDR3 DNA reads TGTGCCAGCAGTCTTGCAATACAGTCGTCCTACAATGAGCAGTTCTTC.

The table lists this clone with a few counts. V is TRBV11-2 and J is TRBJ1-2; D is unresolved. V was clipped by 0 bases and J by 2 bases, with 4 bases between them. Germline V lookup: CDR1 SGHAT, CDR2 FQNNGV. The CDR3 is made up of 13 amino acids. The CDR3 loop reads CASSLDRNYGYTF. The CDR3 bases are TGTGCCAGCAGCTTAGACAGGAACTATGGCTACACCTTC.

CDR3 coding DNA: TGTGCCTGGACGCCCCTAGCGGGAGGCCGGTATGAGCAGTTCTTC. Translated, it gives CAWTPLAGGRYEQFF. This sequence joins TRBV30 and TRBJ2-1, with 11 bases fitting TRBD2. V trimming: 4 bases; J trimming: 8 bases; junction bases outside the gene matches: 10. The germline gives CDR1 GTSNPN, CDR2 SVGIG (reference sequence). The CDR3 has 15 amino acids.

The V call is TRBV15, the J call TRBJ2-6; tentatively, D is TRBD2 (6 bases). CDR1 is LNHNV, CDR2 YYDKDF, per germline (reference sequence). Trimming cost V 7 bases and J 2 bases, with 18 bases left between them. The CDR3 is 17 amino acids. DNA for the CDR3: TGTGCCACCACCCCAGTCCCACTAGCAGCTGGGGCCAACGTCCTGACTTTC. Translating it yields CATTPVPLAAGANVLTF.

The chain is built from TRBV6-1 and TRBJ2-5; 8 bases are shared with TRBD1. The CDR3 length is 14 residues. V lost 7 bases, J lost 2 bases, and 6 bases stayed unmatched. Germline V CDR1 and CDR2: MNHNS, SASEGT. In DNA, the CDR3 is TGTGCCAGCATCCTGGGACAGGCACAAGAGACCCAGTACTTC. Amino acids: CASILGQAQETQYF.

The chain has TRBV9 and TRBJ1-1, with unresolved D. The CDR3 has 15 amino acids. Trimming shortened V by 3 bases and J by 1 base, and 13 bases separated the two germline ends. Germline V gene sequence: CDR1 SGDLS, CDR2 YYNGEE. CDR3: CASSALTVTNTEAFF. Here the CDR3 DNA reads TGTGCCAGCAGCGCCCTCACAGTTACGAACACTGAAGCTTTCTTT.

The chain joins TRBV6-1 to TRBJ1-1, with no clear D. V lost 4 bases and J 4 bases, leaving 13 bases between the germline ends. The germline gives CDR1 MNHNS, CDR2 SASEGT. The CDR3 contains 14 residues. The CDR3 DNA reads TGTGCCAGCAGTGGAGGTTTCCTGGGCACTGAAGCTTTCTTT. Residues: CASSGGFLGTEAFF.

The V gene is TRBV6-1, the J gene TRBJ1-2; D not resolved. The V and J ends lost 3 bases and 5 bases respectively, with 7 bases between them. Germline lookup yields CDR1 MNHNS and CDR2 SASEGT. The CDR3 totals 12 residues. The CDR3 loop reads CASSERTYGYTF. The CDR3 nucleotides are TGTGCCAGCAGTGAGCGAACTTATGGCTACACCTTC.

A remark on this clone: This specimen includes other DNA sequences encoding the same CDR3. CDR3 amino acids: CASSVGTGNYEQYF. Written as DNA, the CDR3 is TGTGCCAGCAGCGTGGGGACAGGTAACTACGAGCAGTACTTC. The chain has TRBV9 and TRBJ2-7; 8 bases align to TRBD1. The length of the CDR3 is 14 residues. The V gene end was trimmed by 2 bases and the J gene end by 3 bases; junction bases not matched to a gene: 4. The germline CDR1 and CDR2 sequences are SGDLS and YYNGEE.

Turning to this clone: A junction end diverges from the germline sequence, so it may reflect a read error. This CDR3 is CSSSSRTGSEQLFF. DNA for the CDR3: TGTTCCAGCAGCTCCCGGACAGGGTCAGAGCAACTGTTTTTT. J is TRBJ1-4 and V is TRBV7-9, with 8 bases matching TRBD1. Germline lookup yields CDR1 SEHNR and CDR2 FQNEAQ (reference sequence). The CDR3 is 14 amino acids.

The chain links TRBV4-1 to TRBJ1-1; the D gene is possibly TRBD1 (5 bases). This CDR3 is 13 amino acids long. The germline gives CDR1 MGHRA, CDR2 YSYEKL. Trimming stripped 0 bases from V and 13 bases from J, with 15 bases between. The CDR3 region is CASSQDLQGRNFF. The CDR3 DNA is TGCGCCAGCAGCCAAGATCTCCAGGGCCGGAATTTCTTT.

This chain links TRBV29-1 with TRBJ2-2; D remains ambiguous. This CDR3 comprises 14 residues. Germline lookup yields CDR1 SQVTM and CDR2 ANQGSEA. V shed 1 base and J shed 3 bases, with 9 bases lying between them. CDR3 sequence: CSVEGDYYTGELFF. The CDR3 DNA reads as TGCAGCGTTGAAGGAGATTACTACACCGGGGAGCTGTTTTTT.

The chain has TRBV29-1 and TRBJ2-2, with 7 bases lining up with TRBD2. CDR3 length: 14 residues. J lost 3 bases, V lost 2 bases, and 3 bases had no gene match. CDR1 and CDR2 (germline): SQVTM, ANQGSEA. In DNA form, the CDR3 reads TGCAGCGTTGAAAGGGAGGGCTACACCGGGGAGCTGTTTTTT. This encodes CSVEREGYTGELFF.

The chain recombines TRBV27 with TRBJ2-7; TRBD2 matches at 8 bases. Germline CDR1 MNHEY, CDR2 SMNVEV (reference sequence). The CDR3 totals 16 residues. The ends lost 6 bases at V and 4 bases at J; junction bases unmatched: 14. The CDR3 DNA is TGTGCCAGCAGCCCCCCCCGAGTTAGCGGGAAATACGAGCAGTACTTC. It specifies CASSPPRVSGKYEQYF.

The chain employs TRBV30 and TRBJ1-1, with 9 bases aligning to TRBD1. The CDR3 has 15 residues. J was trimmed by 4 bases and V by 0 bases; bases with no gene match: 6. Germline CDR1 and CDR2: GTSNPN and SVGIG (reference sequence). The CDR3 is CAWSVRDRVFTEAFF. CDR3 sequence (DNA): TGTGCCTGGAGTGTCCGGGACAGGGTCTTCACTGAAGCTTTCTTT. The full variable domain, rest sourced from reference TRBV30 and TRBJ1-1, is SQTIHQWPATLVQPVGSPLSLECTVEGTSNPNLYWYRQAAGRGLQLLFYSVGIGQISSEVPQNLSASRPQDRQFILSSKKLLLSDSGFYLCAWSVRDRVFTEAFFGQGTRLTVV.